One sample yielded the 5 T cell receptor beta chains listed below, sequenced in a study of blood T cell repertoires in COVID-19. Sequenced by immunoSEQ multiplex PCR; TCRdb stores in-frame clones only, minus some. The sample includes hundreds of thousands of clones, about 85% of them seen just once. Sample: peripheral blood. These receptors were obtained from a young man with active or convalescent COVID-19.

The sample holds one count of this clone. J is TRBJ1-5 and V is TRBV6-5; D call uncertain. V was pared by 2 bases and J by 0 bases, with 5 bases between. CDR1 is MNHEY and CDR2 is SVGAGI in the germline V gene. CDR3 length: 14 residues. The CDR3: CASSYAGSNQPQHF. DNA of the CDR3: TGTGCCAGCAGTTACGCGGGTAGCAATCAGCCCCAGCATTTT.

This chain links TRBV29-1 with TRBJ1-2, with 7 bases lining up with TRBD1. The CDR3 loop spans 10 amino acids. V lost 6 bases and J lost 6; bases outside the gene matches: 1. Germline V gene data show CDR1 as SQVTM and CDR2 as ANQGSEA. The CDR3 protein is CSVQGDGYTF. The DNA of the CDR3 is TGCAGCGTCCAGGGGGATGGCTACACCTTC.

The chain joins TRBV13 to TRBJ1-5; the D is unclear. Trimming took off 6 bases at V and 2 bases at J, with 5 bases between the two ends. Germline V gene sequence: CDR1 PRHDT, CDR2 FYEKMQ (reference sequence). CDR3 length equals 12 residues. The CDR3 DNA is TGTGCCAGCAGTTTCGGCAATCAGCCCCAGCATTTT. It codes for CASSFGNQPQHF.

The genes are TRBV28 and TRBJ1-5; 7 nucleotides agree with TRBD1. J lost 3 bases, V lost 5 bases, and 4 bases had no gene match. Germline V gene data show CDR1 as MDHEN and CDR2 as SYDVKM. CDR3 length equals 14 residues. CDR3 sequence: CASSPDRLNQPQHF. Written as DNA, the CDR3 is TGTGCCAGCAGTCCGGACAGGCTCAATCAGCCCCAGCATTTT.

As for this clone: At one end the junction does not follow the germline gene, possibly because of a read error. The V gene is TRBV4-1, the J gene TRBJ1-1; a possible D gene is TRBD1 (6 bases). Germline lookup yields CDR1 MGHRA and CDR2 YSYEKL. The CDR3 has 13 amino acids. The CDR3 is CASSQGQWQKAFF. DNA for the CDR3: TGCGCCAGCAGTCAAGGACAGTGGCAGAAAGCTTTCTTT.